The rows below give T cell receptor beta chains drawn from one sample of a study of long-term antiretroviral therapy in people with HIV. Here immunoSEQ multiplex PCR was the method, and the copy in TCRdb shows in-frame clones only, minus some. Of some 21,000 clones listed, around 84% were seen once; the top ten hold 5.6%. Sequencing used unsorted PBMCs, obtained 0.2 years after starting antiretroviral therapy. All receptors come from a woman younger than 45 with HIV. Both conserved end residues are part of each CDR3. A D gene is named only where the DNA matches it firmly. Rows give clone size only sometimes, using once, few, many, or a class for an expanded clone.

v_gene: TRBV29-1
abundance: NA
d_gene: NA
j_gene: TRBJ2-5
CDR3nt: TGCAGCGGCCGGGACACCCAAGAGACCCAGTACTTC
CDR3aa: CSGRDTQETQYF

v_gene: TRBV27
abundance: NA
d_gene: NA
j_gene: TRBJ2-1
CDR3nt: TGTGCCAGCAGTTTAGCGACTGGGGGGCAGTTCTTC
CDR3aa: CASSLATGGQFF

v_gene: TRBV7-9
abundance: NA
d_gene: TRBD2
j_gene: TRBJ2-1
CDR3nt: TGTGCCAGCAGCCGTACTAGCGGGGAGGGTAATGAGCAGTTCTTC
CDR3aa: CASSRTSGEGNEQFF

v_gene: TRBV9
abundance: NA
d_gene: TRBD2
j_gene: TRBJ2-3
CDR3nt: TGTGCCAGCAGCGCTCAGAGGGCGGGGGGGACAGATACGCAGTATTTT
CDR3aa: CASSAQRAGGTDTQYF

v_gene: TRBV4-2
abundance: NA
d_gene: TRBD2
j_gene: TRBJ2-2
CDR3nt: TGTGCCAGCAGCCCAAGCCGGACTAGCGGGGGCGCGGAGCTGTTTTTT
CDR3aa: CASSPSRTSGGAELFF

v_gene: TRBV5-1
abundance: NA
d_gene: TRBD1
j_gene: TRBJ1-1
CDR3nt: TGCGCCAGCAGCCCAGGGGACAGGGGTGAAGCTTTCTTT
CDR3aa: CASSPGDRGEAFF

v_gene: TRBV4-1
abundance: few
d_gene: TRBD1
j_gene: TRBJ1-2
CDR3nt: TGCGCCAGCAGCGCACCGGGACAGGGGGATTCTGGCTACACCTTC
CDR3aa: CASSAPGQGDSGYTF

v_gene: TRBV6-5
abundance: few
d_gene: NA
j_gene: TRBJ1-3
CDR3nt: TGTGCCAGCAGGCACGAGGGCAGTGGAAACACCATATATTTT
CDR3aa: CASRHEGSGNTIYF

v_gene: TRBV10-3
abundance: once
d_gene: NA
j_gene: TRBJ2-5
CDR3nt: TGTGCCATCAGTGACGGAGAGACCCAGTACTTC
CDR3aa: CAISDGETQYF

v_gene: TRBV15
abundance: NA
d_gene: TRBD1
j_gene: TRBJ1-2
CDR3nt: TGTGCCACCAGCAGAGGGACAGGCGCCTATGGCTACACCTTC
CDR3aa: CATSRGTGAYGYTF

v_gene: TRBV7-2
abundance: NA
d_gene: TRBD2
j_gene: TRBJ2-5
CDR3nt: TGTGCCAGCAGCTTAACTAGCGGACAAGGAGAGACCCAGTACTTC
CDR3aa: CASSLTSGQGETQYF

v_gene: TRBV7-8
abundance: NA
d_gene: NA
j_gene: TRBJ2-5
CDR3nt: TGTGCCAGCAGCTTAGTAAGGAGCCAAGAGACCCAGTACTTC
CDR3aa: CASSLVRSQETQYF

v_gene: TRBV6-1
abundance: NA
d_gene: NA
j_gene: TRBJ1-1
CDR3nt: TGTGCCAGCAGTTATACGAACCTGGCTGAAGCTTTCTTT
CDR3aa: CASSYTNLAEAFF

v_gene: TRBV10-2
abundance: once
d_gene: TRBD2
j_gene: TRBJ2-1
CDR3nt: TGCGCCAGCACCCTAGCGGCCAATGAGCAGTTCTTC
CDR3aa: CASTLAANEQFF

v_gene: TRBV5-1
abundance: NA
d_gene: TRBD2
j_gene: TRBJ2-3
CDR3nt: TGCGCCAGCAGCACCTCCCCCGGACTAGCGGGGGGGGTTTACGCAGATACGCAGTATTTT
CDR3aa: CASSTSPGLAGGVYADTQYF

v_gene: TRBV11-2
abundance: NA
d_gene: TRBD1
j_gene: TRBJ1-5
CDR3nt: TGTGCCAGCAGCTTTGGGGGACAGAACAATCAGCCCCAGCATTTT
CDR3aa: CASSFGGQNNQPQHF

v_gene: TRBV5-5
abundance: NA
d_gene: NA
j_gene: TRBJ2-2
CDR3nt: TGTGCCAGCAGCTTTAAAGACACCGGGGAGCTGTTTTTT
CDR3aa: CASSFKDTGELFF